This passage covers 26 T cell receptor beta chains from one sample sequenced in a study of control samples from healthy donors and cancer patients. Sequencing used immunoSEQ multiplex PCR; TCRdb keeps in-frame clones, though not all of them. The sample has roughly 92,000 clones, about 88% seen once. What was sequenced was blood. The receptors were gathered from a woman aged 60-75 years in good health.

V is TRBV5-1 and J is TRBJ1-1; D is unclear. CDR1 is SGHRS, CDR2 YFSETQ, per germline. V lost 3 bases and J lost 2, with 8 bases in between. The CDR3 is 13 residues long. The CDR3 spells CASSWIGNTEAFF. DNA of the CDR3: TGCGCCAGCAGCTGGATCGGCAACACTGAAGCTTTCTTT.

The J gene is TRBJ1-2, the V gene TRBV18, with TRBD1 identical over 7 bases. Trimming at V came to 6 bases and at J to 2 bases, leaving 6 bases not matched to a gene. This CDR3 contains 14 residues. Looked up from germline, CDR1 is KGHSH and CDR2 is LQKENI. The CDR3 nucleotides read TGTGCCAGCTCCACCAAGGGACAGAACTATGGCTACACCTTC. Its protein product is CASSTKGQNYGYTF.

J is TRBJ2-1 and V is TRBV7-2; 7 bases are shared with TRBD2. V dropped 3 bases and J dropped 4; count of bases not matched to a gene: 3. Germline V lookup: CDR1 SGHTA, CDR2 FQGNSA. This CDR3 comprises 14 residues. The CDR3: CASSLTSSYNEQFF. CDR3 in DNA: TGTGCCAGCAGCTTGACTAGCAGTTACAATGAGCAGTTCTTC.

This rearrangement joins TRBV14 to TRBJ1-1; 7 bases agree with TRBD1. CDR3 length equals 14 residues. Germline CDR1 reads SGHDN; CDR2 reads FVKESK. Trimming took 4 bases from V and 1 from J; bases not matched to a gene: 3. This CDR3 reads CASSPQGGNTEAFF. The CDR3 DNA reads as TGTGCCAGCAGCCCTCAGGGGGGGAACACTGAAGCTTTCTTT.

The chain carries TRBV11-3 and TRBJ2-1, with 9 bases identical to TRBD1. V lost 4 bases to trimming and J lost 4 bases; unmatched junction nucleotides: 8. The CDR3 spans 16 residues. CDR1 and CDR2 (germline): SGHNT, YENEEA. CDR3 loop: CASSSPEGQGYNEQFF. The CDR3 bases are TGTGCCAGCAGCTCCCCTGAGGGACAGGGTTACAATGAGCAGTTCTTC. Full variable domain (outside the CDR3, taken from reference TRBV11-3 and TRBJ2-1): EAGVVQSPRYKIIEKKQPVAFWCNPISGHNTLYWYLQNLGQGPELLIRYENEEAVDDSQLPKDRFSAERLKGVDSTLKIQPAELGDSAVYLCASSSPEGQGYNEQFFGPGTRLTVL.

This chain joins TRBV10-3 and TRBJ1-5; the match to TRBD1 covers 9 bases. Germline V gives CDR1 ENHRY, CDR2 SYGVKD. This CDR3 is 19 amino acids long. The V gene end was trimmed by 2 bases and the J gene end by 2 bases; junction bases not matched to a gene: 13. CDR3: CAISEAGNRGRRGNQPQHF. The CDR3 DNA reads TGTGCCATCAGTGAGGCGGGAAACAGGGGGCGCAGGGGCAATCAGCCCCAGCATTTT.

The V and J genes are TRBV7-6 and TRBJ2-2; 10 bases line up with TRBD1. The CDR3 consists of 19 residues. V dropped 1 base and J dropped 2; count of bases not matched to a gene: 10. Germline V gene data show CDR1 as SGHVS and CDR2 as FNYEAQ. The CDR3 spells CASSLGGTGTGANTGELFF. DNA of the CDR3: TGTGCCAGCAGCTTAGGGGGGACTGGGACAGGGGCCAACACCGGGGAGCTGTTTTTT.

This chain links TRBV4-1 with TRBJ2-5, with a weak D call TRBD2 (7 bases). The ends were cut back, 4 bases at V and 5 bases at J, with 17 bases in the middle. CDR3 length: 15 residues. Germline CDR1 and CDR2: MGHRA and YSYEKL. CDR3 coding DNA: TGCGCCAGCAGCCCTTCTGGGGGGGCCAGTGAGACCCAGTACTTC. This encodes CASSPSGGASETQYF.

This rearrangement joins TRBV30 to TRBJ2-2, with D perhaps TRBD2 (6 bases). The V gene's germline CDR1 is GTSNPN and CDR2 SVGIG (reference sequence). V gave up 4 bases and J gave up 1 base, with 16 bases separating them. There are 16 residues in the CDR3. The CDR3 coding sequence is TGTGCCTGGACCCCGCCTGGCGGGGAGAACACCGGGGAGCTGTTTTTT. It translates to CAWTPPGGENTGELFF.

V usage is TRBV20-1 and J usage is TRBJ2-7; D possibly corresponds to TRBD1 (6 bases). This CDR3 region has 11 residues. Looked up from germline, CDR1 is DFQATT and CDR2 is SNEGSKA (reference sequence). Trimming stripped 3 bases from V and 5 bases from J, with 8 bases between. CDR3 nucleotide sequence: TGCAGTGCTAGCTACAGGGACGAGCAGTACTTC. It translates to CSASYRDEQYF.

This chain links TRBV5-1 with TRBJ2-3, with 7 nucleotides matching TRBD2. The CDR3 length is 15 residues. V was pared by 0 bases and J by 2 bases, with 3 bases of the junction left unmatched. CDR1 is SGHRS and CDR2 is YFSETQ in the germline V gene. CDR3: CASSLAGDYTDTQYF. The DNA for the CDR3 is TGCGCCAGCAGCTTGGCGGGGGACTACACAGATACGCAGTATTTT.

This clone was recorded only once. The chain couples TRBV5-1 to TRBJ1-2; D call uncertain. V lost 4 bases to trimming and J lost 4 bases, with 11 bases between them. There are 13 residues in the CDR3. Per germline, CDR1 SGHRS and CDR2 YFSETQ. CDR3 region: CASSLDGFYGYTF. CDR3 DNA sequence: TGCGCCAGCAGCCTGGACGGATTCTATGGCTACACCTTC.

The gene calls are TRBV4-1 and TRBJ1-2, with 7 bases that match TRBD1. With V trimmed by 4 bases and J by 3 bases, 8 bases remained unmatched. From germline, CDR1 is MGHRA and CDR2 YSYEKL. The length of the CDR3 is 15 residues. Written as DNA, the CDR3 is TGCGCCAGCAGCCCCGGAGGAGGACAGGACTATGGCTACACCTTC. Amino acids: CASSPGGGQDYGYTF.

This clone was found once. This chain joins TRBV7-3 and TRBJ2-2; 9 bases match TRBD1. Trimming cost V 1 base and J 5 bases; bases outside gene matches: 14. From germline, CDR1 is SGHTA and CDR2 FQGTGA. This CDR3 contains 19 residues. CDR3 coding DNA: TGTGCCAGCAGCTTAAGGCCTCCGGGACAGGGAAGAGGAACCGGGGAGCTGTTTTTT. Protein sequence: CASSLRPPGQGRGTGELFF. The full variable domain, in which reference TRBV7-3 and TRBJ2-2 provide the parts outside the CDR3, is GAGVSQTPSNKVTEKGKYVELRCDPISGHTALYWYRQSLGQGPEFLIYFQGTGAADDSGLPNDRFFAVRPEGSVSTLKIQRTERGDSAVYLCASSLRPPGQGRGTGELFFGEGSRLTVL.

This chain connects TRBV4-1 to TRBJ1-4; the D gene is possibly TRBD1 (6 bases). CDR1 MGHRA and CDR2 YSYEKL come from the germline V gene. The V end lost 2 bases, the J end lost 5 bases, and 12 bases lay between the germline ends. This CDR3 is built from 15 residues. The CDR3: CASSQPGRGNEKLFF. CDR3 DNA: TGCGCCAGCAGCCAACCGGGAAGGGGGAATGAAAAACTGTTTTTT.

The rearrangement uses TRBV9 and TRBJ1-2, with D hard to call. V gave up 3 bases and J gave up 1 base, with 10 bases separating them. The germline V gene encodes CDR1 SGDLS and CDR2 YYNGEE. The CDR3 loop spans 14 amino acids. The CDR3: CASSAGNNNYGYTF. CDR3 coding DNA: TGTGCCAGCAGCGCTGGTAATAATAACTATGGCTACACCTTC.

The chain couples TRBV7-9 to TRBJ2-5, with D unresolved. V was clipped by 0 bases and J by 5 bases, with 16 bases between them. There are 16 residues in the CDR3. Germline V gene lookup returns CDR1 SEHNR and CDR2 FQNEAQ (reference sequence). The CDR3 sequence is CASSLAFGVGSETQYF. CDR3 DNA: TGTGCCAGCAGCTTAGCTTTTGGGGTTGGATCGGAGACCCAGTACTTC.

J is TRBJ2-3 and V is TRBV7-2, with 7 bases fitting TRBD2. Germline CDR1 and CDR2: SGHTA and FQGNSA. The V segment lost 3 bases and the J segment 6 bases; nucleotides outside the gene matches: 6. CDR3 length: 14 residues. CDR3: CASSFGLGADTQYF. In DNA, the CDR3 is TGTGCCAGCAGCTTCGGACTAGGAGCGGATACGCAGTATTTT. The full variable domain, rest sourced from reference TRBV7-2 and TRBJ2-3, is GAGVSQSPSNKVTEKGKDVELRCDPISGHTALYWYRQSLGQGLEFLIYFQGNSAPDKSGLPSDRFSAERTGGSVSTLTIQRTQQEDSAVYLCASSFGLGADTQYFGPGTRLTVL.

The V call is TRBV6-5, the J call TRBJ2-7; D is perhaps TRBD1 or TRBD2 (5 bases each). Germline lookup yields CDR1 MNHEY and CDR2 SVGAGI. Trimming cost V 2 bases and J 2 bases, with 13 bases left between them. The CDR3 is 15 residues long. The CDR3 loop is CASSYGGSGTYEQYF. For the CDR3, the DNA is TGTGCCAGCAGTTACGGGGGTTCGGGTACCTACGAGCAGTACTTC.

J is TRBJ1-3 and V is TRBV10-3; D is ambiguous. The CDR3 sequence is 13 residues long. Germline CDR1 reads ENHRY; CDR2 reads SYGVKD. V lost 5 bases to trimming and J lost 3 bases, with 8 bases between them. The CDR3 is CAISRADGNTIYF. The CDR3 nucleotides are TGTGCCATCAGTCGGGCTGATGGAAACACCATATATTTT.

This chain uses TRBV27 with TRBJ2-6; D is ambiguous. Germline CDR1 MNHEY, CDR2 SMNVEV (reference sequence). Trimming removed 5 bases from V and 1 base from J, with 3 bases in between. The CDR3 runs 13 residues. CDR3 bases: TGTGCCAGCAGTGAGTCTGGGGCCAACGTCCTGACTTTC. This translates into CASSESGANVLTF.

This clone came up a few times. The V and J genes are TRBV10-3 and TRBJ2-7, with 11 bases aligning to TRBD2. This CDR3 is 14 amino acids long. V dropped 10 bases and J dropped 1; count of bases not matched to a gene: 6. The germline CDR1 and CDR2 sequences are ENHRY and SYGVKD. CDR3 loop: CATETSGGSYEQYF. The CDR3 bases are TGTGCCACCGAAACTAGCGGGGGATCCTACGAGCAGTACTTC.

J is TRBJ2-5 and V is TRBV3-1 (or the pseudogene TRBV3-2); tentative D call: TRBD2 (7 bases). V was pared by 4 bases and J by 1 base, with 16 bases between. The CDR3 sequence is 16 residues long. Germline V gene sequence: CDR1 LGHDT, CDR2 YNNKEL (reference sequence). This chain's CDR3 is CASSPRGGRIQETQYF. CDR3 in DNA: TGTGCCAGCAGCCCGAGGGGGGGGCGAATCCAAGAGACCCAGTACTTC.

The chain combines TRBV29-1 with TRBJ2-1, with D perhaps matching TRBD1 or TRBD2 (11 bases each). Between the trimmed V and J ends, which lost 4 bases and 6 bases, there was a span of 37 bases. This CDR3 region has 21 residues. Germline values: CDR1 SQVTM, CDR2 ANQGSEA. The CDR3 coding sequence is TGCAGCGTTGCGTGGACAGGGGGCGCTTTGACTAGCGGGAAACGAGGCAATGAGCAGTTCTTC. This sequence encodes CSVAWTGGALTSGKRGNEQFF.

The rearrangement joins TRBV11-3 to TRBJ1-4, with D possibly matching TRBD1 (5 bases). CDR3 size: 15 residues. Germline lookup yields CDR1 SGHNT and CDR2 YENEEA. Trimming left V 4 bases short and J 8 bases short, with 17 bases between. DNA of the CDR3: TGTGCCAGCAGCTATGCCGGGACGGGTGCCGAAAAACTGTTTTTT. It translates to CASSYAGTGAEKLFF.

This chain uses TRBV5-6 with TRBJ1-2; 8 bases match TRBD1. Losses at the gene ends were 1 base for V and 6 bases for J; bases not matched to a gene: 8. The germline gives CDR1 SGHDT, CDR2 YYEEEE. This CDR3 region has 15 residues. The CDR3 spells CASSLWGGTGHGYTF. CDR3 DNA sequence: TGTGCCAGCAGCTTGTGGGGGGGGACAGGTCATGGCTACACCTTC.